This entry concerns a single T cell receptor (beta chain). Following a re-call of the 5' RACE reads, TCRdb has one entry per CDR3 protein and lacks DNA. The sample's table shows over 150,000 distinct CDR3 sequences. This entry is derived from a study of T cells expressing NK-cell markers. This CDR3 contains 15 residues. Germline-derived CDR1 and CDR2 are SGHRS and YFSETQ. Sequencing input: blood T cells: a sorted CD56 or NKG2C T cell subset, CD4+ or CD8+ T cells, or bulk PBMC T cells (not recorded which). The clonotype comes from a woman aged 45-65 years in good health. This sequence joins TRBV5-1 and TRBJ2-1; the TCRdb D gene call, TRBD1, has no DNA to confirm it. CDR3 protein: CASSLYPGLQDEQFF.